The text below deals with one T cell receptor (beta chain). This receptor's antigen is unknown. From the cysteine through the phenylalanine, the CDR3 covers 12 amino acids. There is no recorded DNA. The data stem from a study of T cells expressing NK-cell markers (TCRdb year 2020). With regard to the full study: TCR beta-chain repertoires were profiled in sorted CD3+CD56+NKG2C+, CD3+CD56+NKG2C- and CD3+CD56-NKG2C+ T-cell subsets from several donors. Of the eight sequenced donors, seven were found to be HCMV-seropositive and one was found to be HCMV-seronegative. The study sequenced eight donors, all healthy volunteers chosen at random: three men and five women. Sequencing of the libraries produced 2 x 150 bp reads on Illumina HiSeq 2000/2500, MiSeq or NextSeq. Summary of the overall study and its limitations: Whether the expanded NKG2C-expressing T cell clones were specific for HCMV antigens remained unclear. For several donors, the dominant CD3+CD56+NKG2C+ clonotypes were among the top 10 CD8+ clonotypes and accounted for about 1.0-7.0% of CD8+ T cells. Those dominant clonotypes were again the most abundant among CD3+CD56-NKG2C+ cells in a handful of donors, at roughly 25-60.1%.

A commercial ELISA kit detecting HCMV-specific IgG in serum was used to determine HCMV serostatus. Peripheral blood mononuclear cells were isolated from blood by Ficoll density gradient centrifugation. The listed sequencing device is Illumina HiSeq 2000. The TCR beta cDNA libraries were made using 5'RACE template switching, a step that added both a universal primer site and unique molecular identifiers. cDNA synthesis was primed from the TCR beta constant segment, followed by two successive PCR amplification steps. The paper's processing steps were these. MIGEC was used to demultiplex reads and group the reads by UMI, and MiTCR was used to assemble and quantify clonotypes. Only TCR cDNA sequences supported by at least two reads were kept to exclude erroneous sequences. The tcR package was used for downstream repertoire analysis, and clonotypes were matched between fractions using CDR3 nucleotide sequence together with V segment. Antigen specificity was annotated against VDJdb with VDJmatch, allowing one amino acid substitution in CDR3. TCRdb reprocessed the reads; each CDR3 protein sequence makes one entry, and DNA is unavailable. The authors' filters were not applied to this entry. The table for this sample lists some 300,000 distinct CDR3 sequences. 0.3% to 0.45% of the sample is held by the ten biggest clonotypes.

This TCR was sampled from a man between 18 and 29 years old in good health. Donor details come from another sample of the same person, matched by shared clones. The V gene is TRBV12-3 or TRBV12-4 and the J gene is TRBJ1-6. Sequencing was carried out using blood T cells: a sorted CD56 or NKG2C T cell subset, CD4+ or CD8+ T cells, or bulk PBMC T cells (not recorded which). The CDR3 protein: CASSMINSPLHF.